One and the same sample provided the 30 T cell receptor beta chains below, sequenced in a study of CD8 T cells in ankylosing spondylitis (dated by TCRdb to about 2017). Their recognized antigens are unknown. The method was 5' RACE. Data came from an Illumina HiSeq 2500. The raw public reads went through TCRdb reprocessing: fastp at Q25, MiXCR clone calling, in-frame beta chains kept. Rows matching on CDR3 protein sequence are summarized as one entry with the most common DNA and genes. Here the sample has a few hundred thousand distinct CDR3 sequences; 7% to 8% occur a single time. 14% of the sample goes to the ten largest clones. General study outcomes and caveats: Blood from ankylosing spondylitis patients appeared to be characterized by a TCR beta motif composed of eight highly homologous amino acid variants.

Sample: blood, either unsorted or a sorted T cell fraction (not recorded which). These receptors were collected from a male donor with ankylosing spondylitis.

The rearrangement links TRBV6-5 to TRBJ1-2; the D gene is possibly TRBD1 (5 bases). The CDR3 consists of 15 residues. The germline V gene has CDR1 MNHEY and CDR2 SVGAGI. Trimming took 1 base from V and 7 from J, leaving 16 bases between them. CDR3 sequence: CASSYWEGKLVGYTF. CDR3 coding DNA: TGTGCCAGCAGTTACTGGGAGGGGAAGTTGGTTGGCTACACCTTC.

In this sample, this clonotype turned up a few times. The V call is TRBV7-9, the J call TRBJ2-5; weak D call: TRBD1 (5 bases). V gave up 3 bases and J gave up 5 bases, with 16 bases separating them. The CDR3 runs to 15 residues. CDR1 SEHNR and CDR2 FQNEAQ come from the germline V gene (reference sequence). The CDR3 sequence: CASSFSPRVPETQYF. CDR3 nucleotide sequence: TGTGCCAGCAGCTTTTCCCCCAGGGTCCCGGAGACCCAGTACTTC. Combining the CDR3 with reference TRBV7-9 and TRBJ2-5 gives the whole variable domain DTGVSQNPRHKITKRGQNVTFRCDPISEHNRLYWYRQTLGQGPEFLTYFQNEAQLEKSRLLSDRFSAERPKGSFSTLEIQRTEQGDSAMYLCASSFSPRVPETQYFGPGTRLLVL.

The chain carries TRBV7-9 and TRBJ2-3; D gene ambiguous. V was shortened by 5 bases and J by 4 bases, with 16 bases between the two germline ends. This CDR3 has 15 amino acids. Germline lookup yields CDR1 SEHNR and CDR2 FQNEAQ (reference sequence). The CDR3, as DNA: TGTGCCAGCAGCCCGTACAAGGGTGGGGCAGATACGCAGTATTTT. Translated: CASSPYKGGADTQYF.

This clonotype was recorded at least ten times. The gene calls are TRBV11-1 and TRBJ2-1; 8 nucleotides line up with TRBD2. This CDR3 has 18 residues. Germline V gene data show CDR1 as SGHAT and CDR2 as FQDESV (reference sequence). J gave up 0 bases and V 2 bases, and 9 bases lay outside the gene matches. The CDR3 protein is CASSLYSSGTSSYNEQFF. In nucleotides, the CDR3 is TGTGCCAGCAGCTTATACTCCTCCGGGACTAGCTCCTACAATGAGCAGTTCTTC. The full variable domain, with the rest looked up from reference TRBV11-1 and TRBJ2-1, is EAEVAQSPRYKITEKSQAVAFWCDPISGHATLYWYRQILGQGPELLVQFQDESVVDDSQLPKDRFSAERLKGVDSTLKIQPAELGDSAMYLCASSLYSSGTSSYNEQFFGPGTRLTVL.

Ten or more counts support this clonotype. This rearrangement joins TRBV5-1 to TRBJ2-7; D perhaps matches TRBD2 (5 bases). The CDR3 contains 14 residues. Germline CDR1 is SGHRS and CDR2 is YFSETQ. V was cut by 4 bases and J by 5 bases, with 16 bases left in between. CDR3: CASSAGLLSHEQYF. The CDR3 DNA sequence: TGCGCCAGCAGCGCCGGACTCCTAAGCCACGAGCAGTACTTC. The full variable domain, its missing parts supplied by reference TRBV5-1 and TRBJ2-7, is KAGVTQTPRYLIKTRGQQVTLSCSPISGHRSVSWYQQTPGQGLQFLFEYFSETQRNKGNFPGRFSGRQFSNSRSEMNVSTLELGDSALYLCASSAGLLSHEQYFGPGTRLTVT.

This clonotype was counted at least ten times. The chain couples TRBV6-2 or TRBV6-3 to TRBJ2-1, with 10 bases identical to TRBD2. Germline CDR1 and CDR2: MNHEY and SVGEGT. There are 15 residues in the CDR3. J gave up 7 bases and V 2 bases, and 5 bases lay outside the gene matches. CDR3 bases: TGTGCCAGCAGTTACAGAGCGGGGGGGCGGAATGAGCAGTTCTTC. It yields the protein CASSYRAGGRNEQFF.

This clonotype was counted between two and nine times. The chain is built from TRBV10-2 and TRBJ2-7; 8 bases are a match to TRBD1. V dropped 6 bases and J dropped 2; count of bases not matched to a gene: 9. The CDR3 spans 15 residues. The germline V gene has CDR1 WSHSY and CDR2 SAAADI. This chain's CDR3 is CASRPIGTGPYEQYF. The CDR3 coding sequence is TGCGCCAGCAGGCCCATCGGGACAGGCCCCTACGAGCAGTACTTC.

The chain links TRBV5-1 to TRBJ2-7; D is possibly TRBD1 (6 bases). Germline CDR1 is SGHRS and CDR2 is YFSETQ. The CDR3 extends over 12 amino acids. Trimming pared 8 bases from V and 2 bases from J, leaving 11 bases between. The CDR3 region is CASQGMTYEQYF. The CDR3 nucleotides read TGCGCCAGTCAGGGGATGACCTACGAGCAGTACTTC. Supplemented by reference TRBV5-1 and TRBJ2-7, the full variable domain reads KAGVTQTPRYLIKTRGQQVTLSCSPISGHRSVSWYQQTPGQGLQFLFEYFSETQRNKGNFPGRFSGRQFSNSRSEMNVSTLELGDSALYLCASQGMTYEQYFGPGTRLTVT.

Only a few counts were recorded for this clonotype. The CDR3 spells CASSQDWEEVEQYF. Written as DNA, the CDR3 is TGTGCCAGCAGCCAAGATTGGGAAGAAGTAGAGCAGTACTTC. The gene calls are TRBV14 and TRBJ2-7; D gene ambiguous. This CDR3 region has 14 residues. Germline-derived CDR1 and CDR2 are SGHDN and FVKESK. V was clipped by 0 bases and J by 7 bases, with 13 bases between them.

This clonotype was observed at least ten times. The J gene is TRBJ2-2, the V gene TRBV11-1, with D possibly being TRBD1 (6 bases). V gave up 5 bases and J gave up 6 bases, with 25 bases separating them. Germline V lookup: CDR1 SGHAT, CDR2 FQDESV (reference sequence). The CDR3 has 18 residues. The CDR3 protein is CASSPARSHTGIPGELFF. CDR3 nucleotide sequence: TGTGCCAGCAGCCCCGCACGATCGCACACAGGGATCCCCGGGGAGCTGTTTTTT.

This clonotype was counted a few times. The J gene is TRBJ2-3, the V gene TRBV4-3; D call uncertain. The CDR3 sequence is 15 residues long. Germline V gives CDR1 LGHNA, CDR2 YSLEER. Between the trimmed V and J ends, which lost 0 bases and 5 bases, there was a span of 12 bases. CDR3 in DNA: TGCGCCAGCAGCCAAGACCACTTGCCAGGAGATACGCAGTATTTT. Protein sequence: CASSQDHLPGDTQYF.

This clonotype was recorded only once. This chain links TRBV12-3 or TRBV12-4 with TRBJ2-1; no reliable D call. The CDR3 extends over 15 amino acids. Trimming removed 4 bases at V and 6 bases at J, with 16 bases between. CDR3 DNA: TGTGCCAGCAGTTCTTGGACCATCCTCGGCAATGAGCAGTTCTTC. Translating gives CASSSWTILGNEQFF.

This clonotype has at least ten counts. The chain joins TRBV6-2 or TRBV6-3 to TRBJ2-5; weak D call: TRBD2 (6 bases). V was clipped by 6 bases and J by 2 bases, with 13 bases between them. Germline V gives CDR1 MNHEY, CDR2 SVGEGT. This CDR3 has 14 residues. Here the CDR3 reads CASSLTSAQETQYF. The DNA of the CDR3 is TGTGCCAGCAGCTTGACTAGTGCACAAGAGACCCAGTACTTC.

The rearrangement joins TRBV20-1 to TRBJ1-1; no clear D gene. Deletions cut 4 bases from V and 11 bases from J, with 11 bases between. The CDR3 is 10 residues long. Germline V gene data show CDR1 as DFQATT and CDR2 as SNEGSKA (reference sequence). The CDR3 DNA reads TGCAGTGCTAAGGGCTTCCCTGCTTTCTTT. It encodes CSAKGFPAFF.

CDR3 sequence (DNA): TGTGCCAGCAGCAGACCAGTCTTGAACACCGGGGAGCTGTTTTTT. Translation gives CASSRPVLNTGELFF. The V call is TRBV6-1, the J call TRBJ2-2, with D unclear. This CDR3 has 15 amino acids. In germline, CDR1 is MNHNS, CDR2 SASEGT. The V end lost 6 bases, the J end lost 1 base, and 12 bases lay between the germline ends.

This clonotype has a count of ten or more. The CDR3 region has the DNA TGTGCCAGCAGTTTACTTCCGGGAGGATGGGACGAGCAGTACTTC. This encodes CASSLLPGGWDEQYF. This sequence joins TRBV27 and TRBJ2-7; 7 positions match TRBD2. This CDR3 has 15 residues. V lost 2 bases, J lost 5 bases, and 9 bases stayed unmatched. Per the germline V gene, CDR1 is MNHEY and CDR2 is SMNVEV (reference sequence).

This sequence joins TRBV28 and TRBJ2-1; D may be TRBD2 (5 bases). The CDR3 has 12 residues. Germline assignment: CDR1 MDHEN and CDR2 SYDVKM. Trimming shortened V by 7 bases and J by 9 bases, and 13 bases separated the two germline ends. The CDR3 DNA is TGTGCCAGCACCCCCGGGGTCTCTGAGCAGTTCTTC. As protein: CASTPGVSEQFF.

This clonotype turned up a few times. The chain carries TRBV4-2 and TRBJ2-5, with 7 bases lining up with TRBD1. V was pared by 2 bases and J by 3 bases, with 9 bases of the junction left unmatched. The CDR3 loop spans 16 amino acids. Looked up from germline, CDR1 is LGHNA and CDR2 is YNFKEQ. The CDR3, as DNA: TGTGCCAGCAGCCAACTAGAACAGGGGCCGAAAGAGACCCAGTACTTC. Its translation: CASSQLEQGPKETQYF.

In this sample, this clonotype turned up many times. The gene calls are TRBV2 and TRBJ2-1, with TRBD2 matching over 10 bases. The V segment lost 7 bases and the J segment 1 base; nucleotides outside the gene matches: 4. Germline V gene lookup returns CDR1 SNHLY and CDR2 FYNNEI. The CDR3 spans 15 residues. In nucleotides, the CDR3 is TGTGCCAGCACCCTGGGACTAGCGTCCTACAATGAGCAGTTCTTC. Translating it yields CASTLGLASYNEQFF.

For this clonotype: Just one base apart from a much larger clone, this may be a read error. In DNA form, the CDR3 reads TGTGCCAGCAGCCCCGGACTCCAGTACCAAGAGACCCAGCACTTC. This sequence encodes CASSPGLQYQETQHF. V usage is TRBV27 and J usage is TRBJ2-5, with a possible D match to TRBD2 (5 bases). CDR1 is MNHEY and CDR2 is SMNVEV in the germline V gene (reference sequence). The CDR3 runs 15 residues.

This clonotype has ten or more counts. V and J are TRBV5-1 and TRBJ2-7, with 7 positions matching TRBD1. The CDR3 runs 16 residues. V trimming: 4 bases; J trimming: 0 bases; junction bases outside the gene matches: 10. The germline V gene encodes CDR1 SGHRS and CDR2 YFSETQ. CDR3 in amino acids: CASSGGRKGASYEQYF. The CDR3 region has the DNA TGCGCCAGCAGCGGGGGACGAAAGGGGGCCTCCTACGAGCAGTACTTC.

Many counts were recorded for this clonotype. This chain uses TRBV2 with TRBJ1-1; 7 bases align to TRBD1. The CDR3 runs 14 residues. V dropped 6 bases and J dropped 7; count of bases not matched to a gene: 11. Germline V gene data show CDR1 as SNHLY and CDR2 as FYNNEI. The CDR3 region has the DNA TGTGCCAGCAGGCCGGGAGGGGGCTTATTTGAAGCTTTCTTT. The encoded protein is CASRPGGGLFEAFF.

This clonotype came up many times. The chain recombines TRBV7-8 with TRBJ2-1; 11 bases are a match to TRBD2. This CDR3 has 18 residues. With V trimmed by 1 base and J by 8 bases, 13 bases remained unmatched. The V gene's germline CDR1 is SGHVS and CDR2 FQNEAQ. CDR3 nucleotide sequence: TGTGCCAGCAGCTTAGGCGAGCTAGCGGGAGGCCTAGACCATGAGCAGTTCTTC. It encodes CASSLGELAGGLDHEQFF.

This clonotype was detected only a few times. The genes are TRBV7-9 and TRBJ2-4, with no clear D. The germline V gene encodes CDR1 SEHNR and CDR2 FQNEAQ (reference sequence). V shed 1 base and J shed 0 bases, with 10 bases lying between them. This CDR3 spans 16 amino acids. The CDR3 DNA is TGTGCCAGCAGCTTAGGAAGTCTCTTAGCCAAAAACATTCAGTACTTC. Its translation: CASSLGSLLAKNIQYF.

This clonotype showed up many times. The CDR3 nucleotides are TGTGCCAGCAGCGTAGATCGGGCCCTCTCTGGAAACACCATATATTTT. This encodes CASSVDRALSGNTIYF. V usage is TRBV9 and J usage is TRBJ1-3; D remains ambiguous. Germline V CDR1 and CDR2: SGDLS, YYNGEE. Trimming left V 0 bases short and J 0 bases short, with 10 bases between. CDR3 length: 16 residues.

This clonotype was counted many times. This chain joins TRBV20-1 and TRBJ2-1; 7 bases line up with TRBD2. Germline CDR1 is DFQATT and CDR2 is SNEGSKA (reference sequence). This CDR3 region has 16 residues. Germline trimming cut 0 bases from V and 4 bases from J; bases unmatched to any gene: 9. The CDR3 sequence: CSARDPAGPFYNEQFF. The DNA for the CDR3 is TGCAGTGCTAGAGATCCAGCGGGGCCATTTTACAATGAGCAGTTCTTC.

This clonotype was counted at least ten times. The V gene is TRBV4-1, the J gene TRBJ2-1; the D gene is possibly TRBD2 (6 bases). The CDR3 spans 17 residues. V was trimmed by 0 bases and J by 0 bases, leaving 12 bases between them. Germline CDR1 MGHRA, CDR2 YSYEKL. The DNA of the CDR3 is TGCGCCAGCAGCCAAGAGGCTAGCGCAAGCTCCTACAATGAGCAGTTCTTC. Its translation is CASSQEASASSYNEQFF.

The chain is built from TRBV5-5 and TRBJ1-1, with D unresolved. The germline CDR1 and CDR2 sequences are SGHKS and YYEKEE (reference sequence). This CDR3 is 13 amino acids long. V was pared by 2 bases and J by 3 bases, with 8 bases between. The CDR3 coding sequence is TGTGCCAGCAGCTTACCGCTGGACACTGAAGCTTTCTTT. It yields the protein CASSLPLDTEAFF.

This clonotype has ten or more counts. The chain is built from TRBV29-1 and TRBJ1-5; unclear D gene. Trimming shortened V by 4 bases and J by 1 base, and 5 bases separated the two germline ends. Per the germline V gene, CDR1 is SQVTM and CDR2 is ANQGSEA. CDR3 length: 12 amino acids. The chain's CDR3 is CSVGVSNQPQHF. CDR3 DNA sequence: TGCAGCGTTGGAGTCAGCAATCAGCCCCAGCATTTT.

This clonotype showed up many times. The V gene is TRBV19, the J gene TRBJ2-4; the D call may be TRBD1 or TRBD2 (5 bases each). The CDR3 has 13 residues. The germline gives CDR1 LNHDA, CDR2 SQIVND (reference sequence). Trimming took off 6 bases at V and 5 bases at J, with 11 bases between the two ends. DNA of the CDR3: TGTGCCAGTAGGCCCCGGGGCGAAAACATTCAGTACTTC. Its translation is CASRPRGENIQYF.